This T cell receptor (beta chain) was obtained from a study of cytomegalovirus exposure and HLA in healthy donors. Study-wide background: Out of roughly 170 million T cells, an earlier analysis found 117 million unique TCR beta sequences in total. When 350 to 500 donors were genotyped, 80% to 90% of them were found to fall in the Caucasian-associated ancestry cluster. Points from the study as a whole: In a later analysis, V- and J-gene trimming of beta chains associated with a DCLRE1C missense variant, replicated independently.

Details on this clone: What it recognizes is unknown.

Sampled while nominally healthy, donors likely had unrecorded immune exposures. Amplification used 60 Vbeta primers and 13 Jbeta primers. Assay: immunoSEQ multiplex PCR; the TCRdb copy retains only in-frame clones and omits some. Of about 130,000 clones listed, about 80% were seen once; the top ten hold approximately 3.9%. Losses at the gene ends were 9 bases for V and 6 bases for J; bases not matched to a gene: 2. There are 12 residues in the CDR3. Germline V gene sequence: CDR1 WNHNN, CDR2 SYGVQD (reference sequence). The sequenced sample was PBMCs. This receptor was identified in a middle-aged man in good health and CMV-seronegative. The chain employs TRBV10-1 and TRBJ1-4; TRBD1 matches at 9 bases. Written as DNA, the CDR3 is TGCGCCAGACAGGGGGCGCATGAAAAACTGTTTTTT. It encodes CARQGAHEKLFF.